This T cell receptor (beta chain) originates from a study of OX40 agonist ivuxolimab in advanced cancers. The overall study: The study treated patients with ivuxolimab, an agonistic anti-OX40 (CD134) antibody. Patients with prior anti-PD-1, anti-PD-L1 or anti-CTLA-4 therapy were eligible; 40% had some. Study observations and caveats: In the expanded peripheral T cells, antigen specificity was never determined. Some nonresponders likewise displayed low normalized T-cell clonal expansion.

About this clone itself: Its specificity is not known.

Sequencing was performed with immunoSEQ multiplex PCR; in TCRdb, only in-frame clones are kept and a portion is missing. The top ten clones hold 0.4% to 0.5% of a sample with about 78,000 clones, about 80% of them seen once. The CDR3 sequence is 16 residues long. The chain joins TRBV12-2 to TRBJ2-2; TRBD2 reflects the table's D call only, with no check against the DNA. TRBV12-2 is shown as a pseudogene. This TCR came from an adult with an advanced solid tumor such as melanoma, head and neck, liver or kidney cancer. The source was CD4+ or CD8+ T cells sorted from blood, collected in a trial of the OX40 agonist ivuxolimab. CDR3 region: CASRLVLAGDTGELFF. The CDR3 coding sequence is TGTGCAAGTCGCTTAGTCCTAGCGGGGGACACCGGGGAGCTGTTTTTT.